This is a list of T cell receptor beta chains from one sample in a study of blood T cell repertoires in COVID-19. The assay was immunoSEQ multiplex PCR, and TCRdb's table has in-frame clones only and misses some. The sample yields just under 350,000 clones, over 70% seen once. Sequenced: peripheral blood. The receptors come from a woman between 45 and 65 years old with COVID-19, enrolled during active disease. Each CDR3 is given with its conserved first and last residue. The D gene is left open where the match is weak. Clone size is given for some rows only: seen once, a few or many times, or a class if the clone is expanded.

v_call,clone_size,j_call,d_call,cdr3_aa,cdr3_nt
TRBV18,once,TRBJ2-5,TRBD2,CASSRTSGDQETQYF,TGTGCCAGCTCGCGGACTAGCGGGGACCAAGAGACCCAGTACTTC
TRBV5-1,NA,TRBJ1-1,NA,CASSSGVAGGYTEAFF,TGCGCCAGCAGCTCCGGTGTCGCGGGGGGGTACACTGAAGCTTTCTTT
TRBV11-3,NA,TRBJ2-5,NA,CASSLGGPGTQYF,TGTGCCAGCAGCCTCGGAGGGCCGGGGACCCAGTACTTC
TRBV12-3/TRBV12-4,NA,TRBJ1-5,NA,CASSPTVNQPQHF,TGTGCCAGCAGCCCGACAGTGAATCAGCCCCAGCATTTT
TRBV2,NA,TRBJ1-2,NA,CASRREDYGYTF,TGTGCCAGCAGGCGAGAGGACTATGGCTACACCTTC
TRBV7-6,NA,TRBJ1-3,TRBD1,CASSRGQVGSGNTIYF,TGTGCCAGCAGCCGGGGACAGGTGGGCTCTGGAAACACCATATATTTT
TRBV9,NA,TRBJ2-3,NA,CASSVGGTYTDTQYF,TGTGCCAGCAGCGTAGGCGGGACTTACACAGATACGCAGTATTTT
TRBV12-3/TRBV12-4,NA,TRBJ2-7,NA,CASSSQGNYEQYF,TGTGCCAGCAGTTCACAGGGTAACTACGAGCAGTACTTC
TRBV7-6,NA,TRBJ2-7,TRBD1,CASSSIAGTGAYEQYF,TGTGCCAGCAGCTCAATCGCCGGGACAGGGGCCTACGAGCAGTACTTC
TRBV25-1,NA,TRBJ1-1,NA,CASVGRGFVTEAFF,TGTGCCAGCGTGGGAAGGGGGTTCGTGACTGAAGCTTTCTTT
TRBV30,NA,TRBJ1-2,TRBD1,CASWDRAPALGGYTF,TGTGCCAGCTGGGACAGGGCGCCGGCTTTGGGTGGCTACACCTTC
TRBV30,NA,TRBJ1-5,TRBD1,CAWSTEGAISNQPQHF,TGTGCCTGGAGTACCGAGGGGGCCATAAGTAATCAGCCCCAGCATTTT
TRBV11-3,once,TRBJ1-3,NA,CASSLGDTSTYISGNTIYF,TGTGCCAGCAGCTTAGGAGACACGTCCACTTATATCTCTGGAAACACCATATATTTT
TRBV30,few,TRBJ1-5,TRBD1,CAWSRQGDQPQHF,TGTGCCTGGAGTCGACAGGGTGATCAGCCCCAGCATTTT
TRBV7-6,NA,TRBJ2-7,TRBD1,CASSLGDRGYEQYF,TGTGCCAGCAGCTTAGGGGACAGGGGCTACGAGCAGTACTTC
TRBV27,NA,TRBJ2-1,TRBD1,CASSYVDGQGGEQFF,TGTGCCAGCAGCTACGTCGATGGACAGGGTGGTGAGCAGTTCTTC
TRBV29-1,NA,TRBJ2-3,TRBD1,CSVTPTGGGTDTQYF,TGCAGCGTCACCCCGACAGGGGGAGGCACAGATACGCAGTATTTT
TRBV19,NA,TRBJ2-5,NA,CASRGLGGGETQYF,TGTGCCAGTAGGGGGCTAGGGGGTGGGGAGACCCAGTACTTC
TRBV4-1,NA,TRBJ1-2,NA,CASSQVGVYGYTF,TGCGCCAGCAGCCAGGTCGGAGTATATGGCTACACCTTC
TRBV6-5,NA,TRBJ1-1,NA,CATRRGDTEAFF,TGTGCCACCAGACGCGGGGACACTGAAGCTTTCTTT
TRBV7-2,NA,TRBJ1-5,TRBD1,CASSLAGTANQPQHF,TGTGCCAGCAGCTTAGCCGGGACAGCAAATCAGCCCCAGCATTTT
TRBV29-1,NA,TRBJ2-1,NA,CSASSTRDEQFF,TGCAGCGCATCCTCCACCAGGGATGAGCAGTTCTTC
TRBV13,NA,TRBJ2-7,TRBD1,CASSLGQGARQIPYEQYF,TGTGCCAGCAGCTTAGGACAGGGGGCGCGTCAAATCCCCTACGAACAGTACTTC
TRBV7-2,NA,TRBJ2-1,TRBD2,CASSLRALAGGGEQFF,TGTGCCAGCAGCTTGCGGGCACTAGCGGGAGGGGGTGAGCAGTTCTTC
TRBV5-1,NA,TRBJ2-7,TRBD2,CASSSLAGYEQYF,TGCGCCAGCAGCTCTCTAGCGGGATACGAGCAGTACTTC
TRBV6-2/TRBV6-3,NA,TRBJ2-1,NA,CASSKDSLTYNEQFF,TGTGCCAGCAGTAAGGACAGCCTAACCTACAATGAGCAGTTCTTC
TRBV18,NA,TRBJ1-2,NA,CASSPLGTDNGYTF,TGTGCCAGCTCACCGCTTGGAACAGACAATGGCTACACCTTC
TRBV30,NA,TRBJ1-3,NA,CAWSVWGEWTGNTIYF,TGTGCCTGGAGTGTATGGGGGGAGTGGACTGGAAACACCATATATTTT
TRBV28,NA,TRBJ2-7,TRBD2,CASSFRREGLSEQYF,TGTGCCAGCAGTTTCAGGCGGGAGGGCCTGTCGGAGCAGTACTTC
TRBV29-1,NA,TRBJ2-5,TRBD1,CSTRKRGPQETQYF,TGCAGCACCCGAAAGAGGGGGCCACAAGAGACCCAGTACTTC
TRBV29-1,NA,TRBJ1-6,TRBD1,CSVAGTGVNSPLHF,TGCAGCGTCGCTGGGACAGGGGTGAATTCACCCCTCCACTTT
TRBV18,NA,TRBJ1-1,TRBD1,CASSEGQGQAFF,TGTGCCAGCTCAGAGGGACAGGGTCAAGCTTTCTTT
TRBV23-1,NA,TRBJ2-2,TRBD2,CASSHPHPTSGRSVGELFF,TGCGCCAGCAGTCATCCTCACCCGACTAGCGGGAGATCGGTCGGGGAGCTGTTTTTT
TRBV2,NA,TRBJ1-4,NA,CASGGRAGTNEKLFF,TGTGCCAGCGGGGGGAGGGCTGGGACTAATGAAAAACTGTTTTTT
TRBV3-1/TRBV3-2,NA,TRBJ2-2,TRBD2,CASSQEGTSGPNTGELFF,TGTGCCAGCAGCCAAGAGGGGACTAGCGGGCCGAACACCGGGGAGCTGTTTTTT
TRBV30,once,TRBJ2-7,NA,CAWSVMGAGYEQYF,TGTGCCTGGAGTGTAATGGGGGCTGGGTACGAGCAGTACTTC
TRBV30,NA,TRBJ1-5,NA,CAWSLQGNQPQHF,TGTGCCTGGAGTTTGCAGGGCAACCAGCCCCAGCATTTT
TRBV7-9,once,TRBJ2-7,TRBD1,CASSFPWGQGYEQYF,TGTGCCAGCAGCTTTCCATGGGGACAGGGCTACGAGCAGTACTTC
TRBV6-5,NA,TRBJ2-7,NA,CASSYGATYEQYF,TGTGCCAGCAGTTACGGGGCCACCTACGAGCAGTACTTC
TRBV3-1/TRBV3-2,NA,TRBJ1-2,NA,CASSQGTNNYGYTF,TGTGCCAGCAGCCAAGGGACAAATAACTATGGCTACACCTTC
TRBV20-1,NA,TRBJ2-7,NA,CSASSPVLYEQYF,TGCAGTGCTAGTTCCCCAGTTCTCTACGAGCAGTACTTC
TRBV11-2,NA,TRBJ2-7,TRBD2,CASSLLRESYEQYF,TGTGCCAGCAGCTTATTGCGGGAGTCCTACGAGCAGTACTTC
TRBV6-6,NA,TRBJ2-1,TRBD2,CASSLAVSSYNEQFF,TGTGCCAGCAGTCTAGCGGTGAGCTCCTACAATGAGCAGTTCTTC
TRBV5-4,NA,TRBJ1-5,NA,CASSLDSNSNQPQHF,TGTGCCAGCAGCTTGGACAGTAATAGCAATCAGCCCCAGCATTTT
TRBV5-4,once,TRBJ1-4,NA,CASSLRTNHEKLFF,TGTGCCAGCAGCTTAAGGACTAATCACGAAAAACTGTTTTTT
TRBV3-1/TRBV3-2,few,TRBJ1-6,TRBD1,CASSYGTGFRSPLHF,TGTGCCAGCAGCTACGGGACAGGGTTTCGATCACCCCTCCACTTT
TRBV2,NA,TRBJ1-5,NA,CASSPSTASNQPQHF,TGTGCCAGCAGCCCCTCGACAGCTAGCAATCAGCCCCAGCATTTT
TRBV19,few,TRBJ2-2,NA,CASKILGKDTGELFF,TGTGCCAGTAAGATTCTAGGCAAGGACACCGGGGAGCTGTTTTTT
TRBV11-2,NA,TRBJ2-1,NA,CASSRPVVYEQFF,TGTGCCAGCAGTCGTCCGGTGGTTTATGAGCAGTTCTTC
TRBV9,NA,TRBJ1-1,TRBD1,CASSPSDRVNTEAFF,TGTGCCAGCAGCCCCTCGGACAGGGTGAACACTGAAGCTTTCTTT
TRBV19,NA,TRBJ2-7,TRBD2,CASSIWAGDRNYEQYF,TGTGCCAGTAGTATTTGGGCGGGAGACAGAAATTACGAGCAGTACTTC
TRBV3-1/TRBV3-2,NA,TRBJ1-6,NA,CASSRGSTSYNSPLHF,TGTGCCAGCAGCCGAGGGAGTACCTCCTATAATTCACCCCTCCACTTT
TRBV2,once,TRBJ1-4,NA,CASRLSGNAREKLFF,TGTGCCAGCAGGCTTTCCGGGAACGCAAGGGAAAAACTGTTTTTT
TRBV27,NA,TRBJ1-2,TRBD1,CASSLAGGQGAFLGYTF,TGTGCCAGCAGCCTCGCCGGAGGGCAGGGGGCATTTCTTGGCTACACCTTC
TRBV9,once,TRBJ2-1,TRBD2,CASSVDQERDYEQFF,TGTGCCAGCAGCGTAGATCAGGAGCGGGACTATGAGCAGTTCTTC
TRBV30,NA,TRBJ1-2,NA,CAWSGGQSYGYTF,TGTGCCTGGTCCGGCGGACAGTCCTATGGCTACACCTTC